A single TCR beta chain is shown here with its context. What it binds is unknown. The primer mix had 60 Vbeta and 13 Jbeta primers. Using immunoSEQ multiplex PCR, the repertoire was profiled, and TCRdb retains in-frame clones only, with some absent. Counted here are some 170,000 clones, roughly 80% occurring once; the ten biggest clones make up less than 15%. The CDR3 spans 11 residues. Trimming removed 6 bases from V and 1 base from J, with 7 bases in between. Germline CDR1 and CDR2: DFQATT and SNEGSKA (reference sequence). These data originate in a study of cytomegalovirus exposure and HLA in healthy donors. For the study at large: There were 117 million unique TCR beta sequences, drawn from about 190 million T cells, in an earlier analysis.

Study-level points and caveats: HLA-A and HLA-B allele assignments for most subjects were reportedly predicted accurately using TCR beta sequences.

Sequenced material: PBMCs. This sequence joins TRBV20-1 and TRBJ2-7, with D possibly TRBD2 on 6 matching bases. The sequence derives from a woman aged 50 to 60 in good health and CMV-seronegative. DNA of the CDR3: TGCAGTGCCGGGGGTTCCTACGAGCAGTACTTC. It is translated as CSAGGSYEQYF.